The rows below give T cell receptor beta chains drawn from one sample of a study of preoperative IRX-2 immunotherapy in early breast cancer. TCRdb's table, derived via immunoSEQ multiplex PCR, lists solely in-frame clones and lacks some. The sample has tens of thousands of clones; over 90% are singletons. The specimen was taken from a patient treated with IRX-2 immunotherapy. These receptors came from a human donor with breast cancer. The CDR3 runs from the conserved cysteine through the conserved F or W. A D gene is named only where the DNA matches it firmly. Part of the rows lack a size; the others show once, few, many or a class for expanded clones.

J gene	clone size	V gene	CDR3 length	D gene	CDR3 DNA	CDR3 protein
TRBJ2-5	NA	TRBV18	16	TRBD2	TGTGCCAGCTCACCATTAGCGGGGCTTGAAGGGAAGACCCAGTACTTC	CASSPLAGLEGKTQYF
TRBJ1-1	NA	TRBV19	13	NA	TGTGCCAGTAGTATTAAAGGTACCCGCGAGGCTTTCTTT	CASSIKGTREAFF
TRBJ2-1	NA	TRBV6-5	14	NA	TGTGCCAGCAGTTACGCGGGGGCAAAACTGGAGCAGTTCTTC	CASSYAGAKLEQFF
TRBJ2-3	once	TRBV4-2	16	NA	TGTGCCAGCAGCCAAGATGGGGGGGGCGGAGCAGATACGCAGTATTTT	CASSQDGGGGADTQYF
TRBJ2-6	NA	TRBV5-1	17	TRBD1	TGCGCCAGCAGCTTGGCCCAGGGGGAGCCTGGGGCCAACGTCCTGACTTTC	CASSLAQGEPGANVLTF
TRBJ1-1	NA	TRBV5-5	11	NA	TGTGCCAGCAGCCCGCACACTGAAGCTTTCTTT	CASSPHTEAFF
TRBJ2-7	NA	TRBV6-6	14	TRBD1	TGTGCCAGCAGTTACCAACAGGGGGCCTACGAGCAGTACTTC	CASSYQQGAYEQYF
TRBJ1-2	NA	TRBV28	15	NA	TGTGCCAGCAGTTTGGGTTTCTCGGGGTATTATGGCTACACCTTC	CASSLGFSGYYGYTF
TRBJ1-2	NA	TRBV7-9	17	TRBD1	TGTGCCAGCAGCTTTCCTCTACAGGGGGTTCCTGACTATGGCTACACCTTC	CASSFPLQGVPDYGYTF
TRBJ1-1	NA	TRBV5-1	17	NA	TGCGCCAGCAGCTTGAAGGGGACACCTGACGAGAACACTGAAGCTTTCTTT	CASSLKGTPDENTEAFF
TRBJ2-2	few	TRBV28	16	TRBD2	TGTGCCAGCAGCCCCCTCACTAGCGGGAGGAGGGGGGAGCTGTTTTTT	CASSPLTSGRRGELFF
TRBJ1-6	NA	TRBV5-1	12	NA	TGCGCCAGCAGCCCTGACGGGTCACCCCTCCACTTT	CASSPDGSPLHF
TRBJ2-1	NA	TRBV30	14	TRBD2	TGTGCCTGGAGTTACAGCGGGAGTAACAATGAGCAGTTCTTC	CAWSYSGSNNEQFF
TRBJ1-1	NA	TRBV29-1	11	NA	TGCAGCGCTTTGAAGAACACTGAAGCTTTCTTT	CSALKNTEAFF
TRBJ1-5	NA	TRBV6-1	12	NA	TGTGCCAGCAGGGGATCGGATCAGCCCCAGCATTTT	CASRGSDQPQHF
TRBJ1-1	NA	TRBV29-1	13	NA	TGCAGCGTTGAATGGCAGCGGGCCACTGAAGCTTTCTTT	CSVEWQRATEAFF
TRBJ2-7	NA	TRBV27	14	TRBD2	TGTGCCAGCCAGCGGGCGGGAGTCTCCTACGAGCAGTACTTC	CASQRAGVSYEQYF
TRBJ2-7	NA	TRBV14	14	NA	TGTGCCAGCAGCCAGAGTACAGGAACCTACGAGCAGTACTTC	CASSQSTGTYEQYF